This passage covers 32 T cell receptor beta chains from one sample sequenced in a study of T-cell reconstitution after alpha-beta-depleted transplantation in children. A library of TCRbeta sequences, prepared with unique molecular identifiers, was generated. TCRdb re-analysed the PCR reads in MiXCR, keeping a single row per CDR3 protein. The data contain tens of thousands of distinct CDR3 sequences, roughly 52% of them singletons. The sample in question was peripheral blood, obtained before TCRalphabeta/CD19-depleted stem cell transplant. The receptors shown here come from a boy under two years old with SCID, due to receive a stem cell transplant.

The chain uses TRBV5-1 and TRBJ2-7; D unclear. The germline V and J ends were trimmed by 4 bases and 3 bases, with 11 bases remaining between them. The CDR3 runs 13 residues. Germline V gene lookup returns CDR1 SGHRS and CDR2 YFSETQ. CDR3 loop: CASSLGGDYEQYF. CDR3 coding DNA: TGCGCCAGCAGCCTGGGTGGGGACTACGAGCAGTACTTC.

This sequence joins TRBV4-3 and TRBJ1-3; D call uncertain. The CDR3 has 15 residues. The germline V and J ends were trimmed by 0 bases and 0 bases, with 6 bases remaining between them. CDR1 is LGHNA and CDR2 is YSLEER in the germline V gene. CDR3 loop: CASSQDILSGNTIYF. In DNA form, the CDR3 reads TGCGCCAGCAGCCAAGACATCCTCTCTGGAAACACCATATATTTT.

The chain is built from TRBV12-3 or TRBV12-4 and TRBJ1-5, with D possibly matching TRBD1 (6 bases). The CDR3 is 12 amino acids. V gave up 4 bases and J gave up 6 bases, with 7 bases separating them. The CDR3 nucleotides read TGTGCCAGCAGTTCAGGGGTTCAGCCCCAGCATTTT. Translated: CASSSGVQPQHF.

This clonotype was counted a few times. The chain carries TRBV5-1 and TRBJ1-2, with unresolved D. The CDR3 spans 14 residues. V gave up 1 base and J gave up 0 bases, with 7 bases separating them. From germline, CDR1 is SGHRS and CDR2 YFSETQ. The CDR3 sequence: CASSLSRANYGYTF. The DNA for the CDR3 is TGCGCCAGCAGCTTGTCGAGGGCTAACTATGGCTACACCTTC.

The rearrangement uses TRBV4-1 and TRBJ1-5, with 8 bases aligning to TRBD1. Germline V gene lookup returns CDR1 MGHRA and CDR2 YSYEKL. V gave up 0 bases and J gave up 5 bases; unmatched junction bases: 12. This CDR3 contains 18 residues. CDR3 bases: TGCGCCAGCAGCCAAGAAGCGTACACAGGGGGAGGGGATCAGCCCCAGCATTTT. Residues: CASSQEAYTGGGDQPQHF.

The J gene is TRBJ2-1, the V gene TRBV6-1; 11 bases agree with TRBD1. Germline trimming cut 3 bases from V and 9 bases from J; bases unmatched to any gene: 10. The CDR3 is 16 amino acids. Germline V lookup: CDR1 MNHNS, CDR2 SASEGT. The CDR3 sequence: CASSEILGQGGAEQFF. The CDR3 DNA follows: TGTGCCAGCAGTGAGATTTTGGGACAGGGGGGAGCTGAGCAGTTCTTC.

This clonotype was counted only a few times. The rearrangement uses TRBV6-1 and TRBJ2-1; 8 nucleotides line up with TRBD2. The CDR3 loop spans 13 amino acids. Trimming at V came to 7 bases and at J to 6 bases, leaving 5 bases not matched to a gene. CDR1 and CDR2 from the germline V gene are MNHNS and SASEGT. CDR3 coding DNA: TGTGCCAGCACGGCGGGGGGAGGCAATGAGCAGTTCTTC. Protein product: CASTAGGGNEQFF.

This chain connects TRBV7-6 to TRBJ2-5, with 9 positions matching TRBD1. V dropped 4 bases and J dropped 4; count of bases not matched to a gene: 4. In germline, CDR1 is SGHVS, CDR2 FNYEAQ. The CDR3 has 14 residues. The CDR3 here is CASSSGTGRETQYF. Written as DNA, the CDR3 is TGTGCCAGCAGCTCCGGGACAGGGAGAGAGACCCAGTACTTC. Drawing the rest from reference TRBV7-6 and TRBJ2-5, the complete variable domain is GAGVSQSPRYKVTKRGQDVALRCDPISGHVSLYWYRQALGQGPEFLTYFNYEAQQDKSGLPNDRFSAERPEGSISTLTIQRTEQRDSAMYRCASSSGTGRETQYFGPGTRLLVL.

In its sample, this clonotype was seen a few times. V is TRBV4-3 and J is TRBJ2-1; the D gene is possibly TRBD1 (5 bases). This CDR3 is 16 amino acids long. Germline V gene data show CDR1 as LGHNA and CDR2 as YSLEER. V lost 4 bases, J lost 4 bases, and 17 bases lay in between. CDR3 sequence (DNA): TGCGCCAGCAGCCGGGGCCTAACGTACGTTTACAATGAGCAGTTCTTC. Amino acids: CASSRGLTYVYNEQFF.

V usage is TRBV4-1 and J usage is TRBJ2-2; D remains unclear. V was trimmed by 2 bases and J by 2 bases, leaving 9 bases between them. The CDR3 extends over 15 amino acids. Germline V lookup: CDR1 MGHRA, CDR2 YSYEKL. DNA for the CDR3: TGCGCCAGCAGCCAATCAGGTAGAAACACCGGGGAGCTGTTTTTT. Its protein product is CASSQSGRNTGELFF.

The rearrangement uses TRBV12-3 or TRBV12-4 and TRBJ2-7; perhaps D is TRBD1 or TRBD2 (6 bases each). V gave up 0 bases and J gave up 6 bases, with 9 bases separating them. This CDR3 region has 13 residues. The CDR3 coding sequence is TGTGCCAGCAGTTTAGCCAGGGGAGGCGAGCAGTACTTC. Residues: CASSLARGGEQYF.

The V and J genes are TRBV5-5 and TRBJ2-5; D is uncertain. This CDR3 has 14 residues. Trimming removed 0 bases at V and 5 bases at J, with 11 bases between. CDR1 is SGHKS and CDR2 is YYEKEE in the germline V gene (reference sequence). The CDR3 is CASSLGRSAETQYF. CDR3 coding DNA: TGTGCCAGCAGCTTGGGACGGAGCGCGGAGACCCAGTACTTC. Based on the CDR3 plus reference TRBV5-5 and TRBJ2-5, the full variable domain is DAGVTQSPTHLIKTRGQQVTLRCSPISGHKSVSWYQQVLGQGPQFIFQYYEKEERGRGNFPDRFSARQFPNYSSELNVNALLLGDSALYLCASSLGRSAETQYFGPGTRLLVL.

The chain has TRBV6-4 and TRBJ1-2; tentatively, D is TRBD1 (5 bases). The CDR3 sequence is 16 residues long. Per germline, CDR1 MRHNA and CDR2 SNTAGT. With 4 bases removed from V and 0 bases from J, the gap between germline ends came to 15 bases. CDR3 residues: CASSAAGRGSNYGYTF. In nucleotides, the CDR3 is TGTGCCAGCAGTGCTGCAGGGCGGGGATCTAACTATGGCTACACCTTC.

This clonotype turned up a few times. The gene calls are TRBV29-1 and TRBJ1-1, with 9 bases aligning to TRBD1. The germline gives CDR1 SQVTM, CDR2 ANQGSEA. The CDR3 extends over 12 amino acids. V gave up 5 bases and J gave up 2 bases; unmatched junction bases: 0. CDR3 region: CSVTGGNTEAFF. For the CDR3, the DNA is TGCAGCGTTACAGGGGGCAACACTGAAGCTTTCTTT. Complete variable domain (other parts from reference TRBV29-1 and TRBJ1-1): SAVISQKPSRDICQRGTSLTIQCQVDSQVTMMFWYRQQPGQSLTLIATANQGSEATYESGFVIDKFPISRPNLTFSTLTVSNMSPEDSSIYLCSVTGGNTEAFFGQGTRLTVV.

J is TRBJ2-3 and V is TRBV5-1, with TRBD2 matching over 8 bases. J gave up 0 bases and V 4 bases, and 16 bases lay outside the gene matches. This CDR3 is 19 amino acids long. Germline CDR1 SGHRS, CDR2 YFSETQ. The CDR3: CASSQTTLYSGASTDTQYF. For the CDR3, the DNA is TGCGCCAGCAGCCAAACCACCCTGTATAGCGGGGCTAGCACAGATACGCAGTATTTT.

This clonotype showed up many times. This chain joins TRBV29-1 and TRBJ1-2; possible D gene TRBD1, 6 bases. The V end was cut by 4 bases, the J end by 5 bases, with 8 bases between. CDR1 and CDR2 from the germline V gene are SQVTM and ANQGSEA. The CDR3 length is 11 residues. The CDR3 sequence is CSVGTEYGYTF. CDR3 DNA: TGCAGCGTTGGGACAGAATATGGCTACACCTTC.

V gene TRBV7-7 combines with J gene TRBJ1-5; unclear D gene. The CDR3 extends over 11 amino acids. With 4 bases removed from V and 10 bases from J, the gap between germline ends came to 8 bases. Germline V gene lookup returns CDR1 SSHAT and CDR2 FNYEAQ (reference sequence). The CDR3 protein is CASSSQGPQHF. In DNA form, the CDR3 reads TGTGCCAGCAGCTCCCAAGGTCCCCAGCATTTT.

The CDR3 protein is CASGPGPAGSYNEQFF. CDR3 sequence (DNA): TGCGCCAGCGGACCGGGGCCTGCGGGTTCCTACAATGAGCAGTTCTTC. The J gene is TRBJ2-1, the V gene TRBV5-1; D may be TRBD1 or TRBD2 (5 bases each). Between the trimmed V and J ends, which lost 7 bases and 1 base, there was a span of 18 bases. In germline, CDR1 is SGHRS, CDR2 YFSETQ. This CDR3 is 16 amino acids long. Together with reference TRBV5-1 and TRBJ2-1, the CDR3 gives the full variable domain: KAGVTQTPRYLIKTRGQQVTLSCSPISGHRSVSWYQQTPGQGLQFLFEYFSETQRNKGNFPGRFSGRQFSNSRSEMNVSTLELGDSALYLCASGPGPAGSYNEQFFGPGTRLTVL.

The chain joins TRBV14 to TRBJ2-1; D is ambiguous. CDR3 length: 16 residues. V was cut by 4 bases and J by 1 base, with 14 bases left in between. CDR1 is SGHDN, CDR2 FVKESK, per germline. CDR3 coding DNA: TGTGCCAGCAGCCCCTCGGCCCGGGTATCCTACAATGAGCAGTTCTTC. Residues: CASSPSARVSYNEQFF.

The chain has TRBV28 and TRBJ2-3; 10 bases are a match to TRBD2. The CDR3 extends over 16 amino acids. Trimming took 5 bases from V and 8 from J; bases not matched to a gene: 13. The germline V gene encodes CDR1 MDHEN and CDR2 SYDVKM. CDR3 bases: TGTGCCAGCAGTGCCCCCGGAGGAGCGGGAGGGCTTACGCAGTATTTT. Protein: CASSAPGGAGGLTQYF.

In DNA form, the CDR3 reads TGTGCCAGCAGCTTGGGCCCAAGTGGGGAGACCCAGTACTTC. This sequence encodes CASSLGPSGETQYF. The chain is built from TRBV7-2 and TRBJ2-5; D remains ambiguous. This CDR3 has 14 residues. From germline, CDR1 is SGHTA and CDR2 FQGNSA. V lost 3 bases and J 5 bases, leaving 13 bases between the germline ends.

This clonotype has more than one count but fewer than ten. This chain links TRBV20-1 with TRBJ2-5; D may correspond to TRBD1 or TRBD2 (5 bases each). V was clipped by 0 bases and J by 4 bases, with 15 bases between them. Germline-derived CDR1 and CDR2 are DFQATT and SNEGSKA (reference sequence). There are 15 residues in the CDR3. The CDR3 spells CSARDGARGRETQYF. The CDR3 DNA reads TGCAGTGCTAGAGATGGGGCCCGGGGTCGAGAGACCCAGTACTTC.

Here the CDR3 DNA reads TGTGCCAGCAGCTTGGAGGGGATGGAGACCCAGTACTTC. Translated: CASSLEGMETQYF. V usage is TRBV7-8 and J usage is TRBJ2-5; TRBD2 might be the D (6 bases). The CDR3 extends over 13 amino acids. In germline, CDR1 is SGHVS, CDR2 FQNEAQ. Deletions cut 3 bases from V and 5 bases from J, with 10 bases between. Combining the CDR3 with reference TRBV7-8 and TRBJ2-5 gives the whole variable domain GAGVSQSPRYKVAKRGQDVALRCDPISGHVSLFWYQQALGQGPEFLTYFQNEAQLDKSGLPSDRFFAERPEGSVSTLKIQRTQQEDSAVYLCASSLEGMETQYFGPGTRLLVL.

The chain has TRBV4-2 and TRBJ2-6; D uncertain. Trimming took off 0 bases at V and 2 bases at J, with 8 bases between the two ends. Germline assignment: CDR1 LGHNA and CDR2 YNFKEQ. This CDR3 comprises 16 residues. CDR3 bases: TGTGCCAGCAGCCAAGAGGAGTGGGCTGGGGCCAACGTCCTGACTTTC. This codes for CASSQEEWAGANVLTF.

This sequence joins TRBV20-1 and TRBJ2-7; TRBD2 aligns across 8 bases. The V segment lost 0 bases and the J segment 2 bases; nucleotides outside the gene matches: 9. The CDR3 covers 16 residues. Germline V gene data show CDR1 as DFQATT and CDR2 as SNEGSKA (reference sequence). CDR3 bases: TGCAGTGCTAGAGAAGGTAGCGGGGTGCGAACCTACGAGCAGTACTTC. Its translation: CSAREGSGVRTYEQYF.

This chain connects TRBV20-1 to TRBJ2-1; 11 bases are a match to TRBD2. V lost 7 bases and J lost 8; bases outside the gene matches: 10. The CDR3 totals 14 residues. Germline assignment: CDR1 DFQATT and CDR2 SNEGSKA (reference sequence). Written as DNA, the CDR3 is TGCAGTGTTAGCTTAGCGGGAGGGTGGGATGAGCAGTTCTTC. Translation gives CSVSLAGGWDEQFF.

The genes are TRBV10-3 and TRBJ2-1, with 9 positions matching TRBD2. The germline gives CDR1 ENHRY, CDR2 SYGVKD. CDR3 length: 16 amino acids. Germline trimming cut 4 bases from V and 5 bases from J; bases unmatched to any gene: 9. CDR3 sequence (DNA): TGTGCCATCAGTGCTTCAGCGGGGGGAGGGAACAATGAGCAGTTCTTC. It translates to CAISASAGGGNNEQFF.

This clonotype was counted at least ten times. The chain links TRBV2 to TRBJ2-1, with D possibly being TRBD2 (5 bases). The CDR3 is made up of 12 amino acids. Looked up from germline, CDR1 is SNHLY and CDR2 is FYNNEI. The V and J ends lost 7 bases and 6 bases respectively, with 10 bases between them. The CDR3 sequence is CASNLGSNEQFF. The CDR3 DNA is TGTGCCAGCAACCTAGGGAGCAATGAGCAGTTCTTC.

This clonotype was counted only a few times. The chain links TRBV5-1 to TRBJ2-5; 10 bases map to TRBD2. J lost 6 bases, V lost 4 bases, and 9 bases had no gene match. Germline V CDR1 and CDR2: SGHRS, YFSETQ. The CDR3 sequence is 15 residues long. CDR3 in DNA: TGCGCCAGCAGCCTTACTAGCGGGGAGCCGCAGACCCAGTACTTC. Translated: CASSLTSGEPQTQYF. The full variable domain, rest sourced from reference TRBV5-1 and TRBJ2-5, is KAGVTQTPRYLIKTRGQQVTLSCSPISGHRSVSWYQQTPGQGLQFLFEYFSETQRNKGNFPGRFSGRQFSNSRSEMNVSTLELGDSALYLCASSLTSGEPQTQYFGPGTRLLVL.

This rearrangement joins TRBV10-2 to TRBJ1-1; D unresolved. The length of the CDR3 is 15 residues. V gave up 4 bases and J gave up 3 bases, with 15 bases separating them. Germline CDR1 reads WSHSY; CDR2 reads SAAADI. CDR3 nucleotide sequence: TGCGCCAGCAGTGCTACCGTTGAGGTTGACACTGAAGCTTTCTTT. Residues: CASSATVEVDTEAFF.

The rearrangement joins TRBV6-2 or TRBV6-3 to TRBJ2-7, with a weak D call TRBD2 (5 bases). V lost 3 bases and J lost 5, with 11 bases in between. Germline assignment: CDR1 MNHEY and CDR2 SVGEGT. The CDR3 is made up of 13 amino acids. Written as DNA, the CDR3 is TGTGCCAGCAGTTATATCAAACTAGACGAGCAGTACTTC. Protein sequence: CASSYIKLDEQYF.

This rearrangement joins TRBV20-1 to TRBJ2-2; 7 nucleotides align to TRBD1. CDR3 size: 14 residues. V gave up 5 bases and J gave up 1 base; unmatched junction bases: 4. CDR1 and CDR2 from the germline V gene are DFQATT and SNEGSKA (reference sequence). The CDR3 reads CSARAGGNTGELFF. The CDR3 DNA reads TGCAGTGCTCGGGCAGGGGGGAACACCGGGGAGCTGTTTTTT.